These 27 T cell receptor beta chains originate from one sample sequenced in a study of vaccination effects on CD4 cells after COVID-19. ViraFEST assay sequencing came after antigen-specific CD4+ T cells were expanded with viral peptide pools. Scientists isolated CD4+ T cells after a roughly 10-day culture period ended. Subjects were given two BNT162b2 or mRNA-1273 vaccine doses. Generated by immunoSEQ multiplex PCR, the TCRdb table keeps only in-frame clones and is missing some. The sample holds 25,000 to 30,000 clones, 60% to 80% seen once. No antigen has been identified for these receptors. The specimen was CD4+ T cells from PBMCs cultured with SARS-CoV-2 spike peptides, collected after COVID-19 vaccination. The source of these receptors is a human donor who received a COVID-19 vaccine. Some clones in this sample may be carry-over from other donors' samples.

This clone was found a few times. DNA of the CDR3: TGCAGCGCCGACTCGGGACAGGGGAGAGAGACCCAGTACTTC. As protein: CSADSGQGRETQYF. J is TRBJ2-5 and V is TRBV29-1; 10 positions agree with TRBD1. Germline V gene lookup returns CDR1 SQVTM and CDR2 ANQGSEA. V shed 7 bases, J shed 4 bases, and the junction held 9 bases outside the gene matches. This CDR3 has 14 residues.

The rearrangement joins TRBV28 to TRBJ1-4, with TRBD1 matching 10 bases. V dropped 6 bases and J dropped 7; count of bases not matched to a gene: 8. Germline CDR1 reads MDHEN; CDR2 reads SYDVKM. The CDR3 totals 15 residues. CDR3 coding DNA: TGTGCCAGCAGAGGGAGGACAGGGGGGGTTGAAAAACTGTTTTTT. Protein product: CASRGRTGGVEKLFF. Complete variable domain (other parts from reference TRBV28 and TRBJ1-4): DVKVTQSSRYLVKRTGEKVFLECVQDMDHENMFWYRQDPGLGLRLIYFSYDVKMKEKGDIPEGYSVSREKKERFSLILESASTNQTSMYLCASRGRTGGVEKLFFGSGTQLSVL.

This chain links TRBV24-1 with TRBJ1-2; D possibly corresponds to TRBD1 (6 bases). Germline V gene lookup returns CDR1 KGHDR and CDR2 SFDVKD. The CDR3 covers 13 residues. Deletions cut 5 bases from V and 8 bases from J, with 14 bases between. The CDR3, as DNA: TGTGCCACCAGTGTATCAGGGGCCGACGGCTACACCTTC. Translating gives CATSVSGADGYTF.

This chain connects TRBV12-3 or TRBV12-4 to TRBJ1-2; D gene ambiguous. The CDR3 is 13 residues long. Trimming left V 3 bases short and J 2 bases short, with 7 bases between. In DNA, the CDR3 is TGTGCCAGCAGTTTTAGAGGGAACTATGGCTACACCTTC. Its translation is CASSFRGNYGYTF.

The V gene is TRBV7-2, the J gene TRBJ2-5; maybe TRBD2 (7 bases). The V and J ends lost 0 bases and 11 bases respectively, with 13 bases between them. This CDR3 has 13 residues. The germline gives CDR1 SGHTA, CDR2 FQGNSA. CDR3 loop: CASSLAGGAPQYF. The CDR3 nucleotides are TGTGCCAGCAGCTTAGCGGGGGGGGCACCTCAGTACTTC.

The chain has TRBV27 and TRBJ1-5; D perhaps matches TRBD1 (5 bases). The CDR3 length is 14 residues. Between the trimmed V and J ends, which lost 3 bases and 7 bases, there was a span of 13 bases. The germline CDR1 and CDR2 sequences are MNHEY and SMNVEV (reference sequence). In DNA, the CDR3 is TGTGCCAGCAGTTTGTCTGAGGGGAGGCAGCCCCAGCATTTT. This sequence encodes CASSLSEGRQPQHF.

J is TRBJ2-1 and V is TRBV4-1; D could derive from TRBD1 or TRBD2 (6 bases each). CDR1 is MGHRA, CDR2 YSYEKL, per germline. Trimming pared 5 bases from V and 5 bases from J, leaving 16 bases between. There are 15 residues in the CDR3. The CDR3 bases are TGCGCCAGCAGCGCTATGGGGGGCGGCCACAATGAGCAGTTCTTC. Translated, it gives CASSAMGGGHNEQFF.

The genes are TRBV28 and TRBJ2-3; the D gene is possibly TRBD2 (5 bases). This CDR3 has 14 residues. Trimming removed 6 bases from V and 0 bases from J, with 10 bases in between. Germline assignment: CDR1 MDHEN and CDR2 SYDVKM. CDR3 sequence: CASRGGLSTDTQYF. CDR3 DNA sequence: TGTGCCAGCAGGGGTGGACTTAGCACAGATACGCAGTATTTT. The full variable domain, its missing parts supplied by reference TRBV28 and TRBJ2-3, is DVKVTQSSRYLVKRTGEKVFLECVQDMDHENMFWYRQDPGLGLRLIYFSYDVKMKEKGDIPEGYSVSREKKERFSLILESASTNQTSMYLCASRGGLSTDTQYFGPGTRLTVL.

This chain's CDR3 is CASSHGGGNTGELFF. CDR3 nucleotide sequence: TGCGCCAGCAGCCACGGGGGGGGGAACACCGGGGAGCTGTTTTTT. The gene calls are TRBV4-3 and TRBJ2-2; 8 bases match TRBD2. The CDR3 runs to 15 residues. CDR1 and CDR2 from the germline V gene are LGHNA and YSLEER. With 3 bases clipped from V and 1 base from J, the junction kept 1 base outside the gene matches.

The CDR3 loop reads CASSSPGGSSYGYTF. The CDR3 DNA follows: TGTGCCAGCAGTTCCCCGGGGGGCAGTAGCTATGGCTACACCTTC. V usage is TRBV6-5 and J usage is TRBJ1-2; D perhaps matches TRBD1 (6 bases). Trimming removed 4 bases at V and 4 bases at J, with 16 bases between. This CDR3 spans 15 amino acids. Germline V gene data show CDR1 as MNHEY and CDR2 as SVGAGI.

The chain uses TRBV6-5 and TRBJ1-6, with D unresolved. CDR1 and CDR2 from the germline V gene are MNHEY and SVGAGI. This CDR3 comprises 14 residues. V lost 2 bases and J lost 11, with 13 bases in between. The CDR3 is CASSYGLGGPPLHF. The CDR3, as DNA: TGTGCCAGCAGTTACGGACTAGGTGGTCCACCCCTCCACTTT.

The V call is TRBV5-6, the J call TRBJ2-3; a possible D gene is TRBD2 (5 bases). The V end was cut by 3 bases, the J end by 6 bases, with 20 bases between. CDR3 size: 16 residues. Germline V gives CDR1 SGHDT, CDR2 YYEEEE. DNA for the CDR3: TGTGCCAGCAGCTCCCTACTTCGGGGTTCCCAGGATACGCAGTATTTT. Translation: CASSSLLRGSQDTQYF. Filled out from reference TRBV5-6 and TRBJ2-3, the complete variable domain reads DAGVTQSPTHLIKTRGQQVTLRCSPKSGHDTVSWYQQALGQGPQFIFQYYEEEERQRGNFPDRFSGHQFPNYSSELNVNALLLGDSALYLCASSSLLRGSQDTQYFGPGTRLTVL.

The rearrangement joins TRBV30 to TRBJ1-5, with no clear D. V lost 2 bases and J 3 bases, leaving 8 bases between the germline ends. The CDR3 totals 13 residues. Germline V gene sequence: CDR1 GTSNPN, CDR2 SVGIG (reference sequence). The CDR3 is CAWSTEDNQPQHF. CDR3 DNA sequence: TGTGCCTGGAGTACGGAGGACAATCAGCCCCAGCATTTT.

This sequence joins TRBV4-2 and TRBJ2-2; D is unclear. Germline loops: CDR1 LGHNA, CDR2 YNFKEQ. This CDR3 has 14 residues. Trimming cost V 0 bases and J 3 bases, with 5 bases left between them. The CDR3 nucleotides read TGTGCCAGCAGCCAAGATATGGACACCGGGGAGCTGTTTTTT. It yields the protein CASSQDMDTGELFF.

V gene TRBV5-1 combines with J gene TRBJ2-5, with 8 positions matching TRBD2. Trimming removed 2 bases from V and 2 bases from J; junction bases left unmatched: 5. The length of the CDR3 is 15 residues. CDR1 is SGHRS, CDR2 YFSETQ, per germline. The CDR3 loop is CASSFLAGPQETQYF. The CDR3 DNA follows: TGCGCCAGCAGCTTCCTAGCGGGCCCACAAGAGACCCAGTACTTC.

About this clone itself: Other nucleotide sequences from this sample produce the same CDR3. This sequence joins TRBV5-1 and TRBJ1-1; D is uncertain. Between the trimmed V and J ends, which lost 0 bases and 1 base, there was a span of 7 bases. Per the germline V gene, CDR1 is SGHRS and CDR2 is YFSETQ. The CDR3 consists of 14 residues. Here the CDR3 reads CASSLAGKNTEAFF. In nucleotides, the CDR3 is TGCGCCAGCAGCTTGGCAGGAAAGAACACTGAAGCTTTCTTT.

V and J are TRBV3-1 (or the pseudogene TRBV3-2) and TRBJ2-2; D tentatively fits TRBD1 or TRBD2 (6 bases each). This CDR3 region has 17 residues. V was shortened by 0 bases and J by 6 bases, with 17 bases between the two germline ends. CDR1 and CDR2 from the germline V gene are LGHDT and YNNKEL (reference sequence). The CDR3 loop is CASSQDPLGGRSGELFF. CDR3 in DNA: TGTGCCAGCAGCCAAGATCCGCTGGGGGGCCGTTCCGGGGAGCTGTTTTTT.

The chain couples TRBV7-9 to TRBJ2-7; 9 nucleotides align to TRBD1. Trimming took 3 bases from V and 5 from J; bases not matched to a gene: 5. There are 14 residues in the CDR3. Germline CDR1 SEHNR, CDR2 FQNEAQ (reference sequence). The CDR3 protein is CASSFGQGFNEQYV. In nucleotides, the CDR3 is TGTGCCAGCAGCTTCGGACAGGGGTTTAACGAGCAGTACGTC.

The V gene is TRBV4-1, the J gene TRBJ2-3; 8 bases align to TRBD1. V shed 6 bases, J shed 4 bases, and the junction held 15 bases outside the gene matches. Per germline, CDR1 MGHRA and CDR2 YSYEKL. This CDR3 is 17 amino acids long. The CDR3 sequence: CASRDVRGRWEPDTQYF. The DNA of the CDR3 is TGCGCCAGCAGGGATGTCAGGGGGCGCTGGGAGCCAGATACGCAGTATTTT.

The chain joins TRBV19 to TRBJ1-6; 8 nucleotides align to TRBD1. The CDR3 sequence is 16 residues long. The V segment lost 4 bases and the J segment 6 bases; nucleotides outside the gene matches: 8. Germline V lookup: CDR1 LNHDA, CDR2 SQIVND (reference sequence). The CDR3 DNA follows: TGTGCCAGTAGTAACCAGGGGGCGGTGTTTAATTCACCCCTCCACTTT. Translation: CASSNQGAVFNSPLHF. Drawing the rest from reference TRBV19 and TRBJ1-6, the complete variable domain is DGGITQSPKYLFRKEGQNVTLSCEQNLNHDAMYWYRQDPGQGLRLIYYSQIVNDFQKGDIAEGYSVSREKKESFPLTVTSAQKNPTAFYLCASSNQGAVFNSPLHFGNGTRLTVT.

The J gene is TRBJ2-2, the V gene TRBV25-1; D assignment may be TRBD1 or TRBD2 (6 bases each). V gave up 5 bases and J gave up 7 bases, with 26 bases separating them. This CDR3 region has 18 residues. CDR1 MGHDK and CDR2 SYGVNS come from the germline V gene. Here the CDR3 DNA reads TGTGCCAGCAGTCCCTTTTTAAACAGGGACGGGGGTAACGGGGAGCTGTTTTTT. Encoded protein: CASSPFLNRDGGNGELFF.

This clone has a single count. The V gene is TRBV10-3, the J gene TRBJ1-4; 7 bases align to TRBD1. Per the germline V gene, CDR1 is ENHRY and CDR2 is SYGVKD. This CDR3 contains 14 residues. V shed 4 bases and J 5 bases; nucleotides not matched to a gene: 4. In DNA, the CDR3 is TGTGCCATCAGTGTTGGGACAGCGAATGAAAAACTGTTTTTT. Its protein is CAISVGTANEKLFF.

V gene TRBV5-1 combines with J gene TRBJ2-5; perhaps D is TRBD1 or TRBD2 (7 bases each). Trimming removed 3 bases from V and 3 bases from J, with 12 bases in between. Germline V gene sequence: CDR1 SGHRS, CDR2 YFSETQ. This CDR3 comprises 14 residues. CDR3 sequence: CASSSPGGEETQYF. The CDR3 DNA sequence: TGCGCCAGCAGCTCGCCAGGGGGGGAAGAGACCCAGTACTTC.

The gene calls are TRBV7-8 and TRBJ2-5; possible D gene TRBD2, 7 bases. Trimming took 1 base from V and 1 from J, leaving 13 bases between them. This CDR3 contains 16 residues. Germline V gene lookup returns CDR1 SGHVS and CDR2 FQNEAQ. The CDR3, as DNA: TGTGCCAGCAGCTTAGGGGCGGGGGCCCCCCAAGAGACCCAGTACTTC. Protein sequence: CASSLGAGAPQETQYF.

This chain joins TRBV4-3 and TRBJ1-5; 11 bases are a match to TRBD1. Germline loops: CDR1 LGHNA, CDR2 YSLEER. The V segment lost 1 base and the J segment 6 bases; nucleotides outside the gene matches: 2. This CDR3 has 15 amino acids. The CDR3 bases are TGCGCCAGCAGCCAAGGGACAGGGGGCGGTCAGCCCCAGCATTTT. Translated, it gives CASSQGTGGGQPQHF.

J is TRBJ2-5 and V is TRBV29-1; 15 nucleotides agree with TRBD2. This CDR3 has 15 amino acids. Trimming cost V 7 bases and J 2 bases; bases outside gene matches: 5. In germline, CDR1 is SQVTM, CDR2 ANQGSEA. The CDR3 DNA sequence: TGCAGCGCCAGGACTAGCGGGGGGGAGCAAGAGACCCAGTACTTC. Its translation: CSARTSGGEQETQYF.

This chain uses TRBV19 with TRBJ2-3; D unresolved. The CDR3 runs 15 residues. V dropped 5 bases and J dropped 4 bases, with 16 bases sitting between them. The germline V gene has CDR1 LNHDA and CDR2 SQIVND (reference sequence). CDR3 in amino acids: CASSDPQRTPDTQYF. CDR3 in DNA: TGTGCCAGTAGTGACCCTCAAAGGACGCCAGATACGCAGTATTTT.